These 29 T cell receptor beta chains came from one sample sequenced in a study of identical twins. In TCRdb, the 5' RACE reads were re-called with MiXCR into one record per CDR3 protein. Here the sample spans hundreds of thousands of distinct CDR3 sequences, 9% to 15% being singletons. The data were also submitted as part of a second study, on yellow fever vaccine responses in identical twins.

The sample was CD8+ T cells sorted from blood. The source is a young woman in good health.

The chain recombines TRBV7-9 with TRBJ2-5; D is unclear. There are 10 residues in the CDR3. V lost 4 bases, J lost 7 bases, and 4 bases lay in between. CDR1 SEHNR and CDR2 FQNEAQ come from the germline V gene (reference sequence). The CDR3 bases are TGTGCCAGCAGCTCACTGACCCAGTACTTC. Its translation is CASSSLTQYF.

V usage is TRBV27 and J usage is TRBJ1-5, with TRBD1 as a possible D gene (5 bases). Germline CDR1 MNHEY, CDR2 SMNVEV (reference sequence). The CDR3 contains 15 residues. V lost 6 bases, J lost 1 base, and 13 bases lay in between. The CDR3 sequence: CASSLLGGSNQPQHF. The CDR3 nucleotides are TGTGCCAGCAGCCTTCTGGGGGGAAGCAATCAGCCCCAGCATTTT.

The chain employs TRBV7-9 and TRBJ2-7; a weak D match, TRBD1 (6 bases). There are 14 residues in the CDR3. Looked up from germline, CDR1 is SEHNR and CDR2 is FQNEAQ (reference sequence). Trimming took off 5 bases at V and 3 bases at J, with 14 bases between the two ends. CDR3 sequence (DNA): TGTGCCAGCAGCAATCGGGACATGAACTACGAGCAGTACTTC. This translates into CASSNRDMNYEQYF. Using reference TRBV7-9 and TRBJ2-7 for the parts outside the CDR3, the full variable domain is DTGVSQNPRHKITKRGQNVTFRCDPISEHNRLYWYRQTLGQGPEFLTYFQNEAQLEKSRLLSDRFSAERPKGSFSTLEIQRTEQGDSAMYLCASSNRDMNYEQYFGPGTRLTVT.

The V and J genes are TRBV13 and TRBJ2-5; unclear D gene. V gave up 6 bases and J gave up 5 bases, with 13 bases separating them. This CDR3 is 13 amino acids long. The V gene's germline CDR1 is PRHDT and CDR2 FYEKMQ (reference sequence). The CDR3 bases are TGTGCCAGCAGTTCTCTAGGGCTCGAGACCCAGTACTTC. Protein product: CASSSLGLETQYF. The full variable domain, its missing parts supplied by reference TRBV13 and TRBJ2-5, is AAGVIQSPRHLIKEKRETATLKCYPIPRHDTVYWYQQGPGQDPQFLISFYEKMQSDKGSIPDRFSAQQFSDYHSELNMSSLELGDSALYFCASSSLGLETQYFGPGTRLLVL.

The V gene is TRBV9, the J gene TRBJ1-3, with D possibly matching TRBD1 (6 bases). Germline CDR1 and CDR2: SGDLS and YYNGEE. Trimming left V 3 bases short and J 4 bases short, with 14 bases between. CDR3 length equals 15 residues. This CDR3 is CASSEGTGFGNTIYF. CDR3 coding DNA: TGTGCCAGCAGCGAAGGAACAGGGTTCGGAAACACCATATATTTT.

This chain links TRBV28 with TRBJ2-1; 9 bases line up with TRBD2. The germline V gene encodes CDR1 MDHEN and CDR2 SYDVKM. This CDR3 is built from 16 residues. After removal of 3 bases from V and 12 bases from J, the junction contained 15 bases not matched to a gene. The DNA of the CDR3 is TGTGCCAGCAGTTTTATCGCTAGCGGGATTGACCAAGGGCAGTTCTTC. Translation gives CASSFIASGIDQGQFF.

A few counts support this clonotype. CDR3: CASSISLAGGRETQYF. CDR3 in DNA: TGTGCCAGTAGTATTTCCCTAGCGGGGGGGAGAGAGACCCAGTACTTC. The J gene is TRBJ2-5, the V gene TRBV19; 12 bases align to TRBD2. Unmatched junction bases numbered 6, after V lost 3 bases and J lost 4 bases. Germline V gene sequence: CDR1 LNHDA, CDR2 SQIVND (reference sequence). CDR3 length: 16 residues.

This clonotype was recorded a few times. V usage is TRBV7-9 and J usage is TRBJ2-1, with TRBD2 identical over 9 bases. CDR3 length: 15 residues. The junction had 4 bases not matched to a gene; V was cut back by 1 base and J by 6 bases. Per the germline V gene, CDR1 is SEHNR and CDR2 is FQNEAQ (reference sequence). The CDR3 region is CASSLDLAGPNEQFF. DNA for the CDR3: TGTGCCAGCAGCTTAGATCTAGCGGGACCCAATGAGCAGTTCTTC.

The rearrangement joins TRBV4-1 to TRBJ2-7; 10 nucleotides match TRBD2. The germline V gene has CDR1 MGHRA and CDR2 YSYEKL. J lost 6 bases, V lost 1 base, and 9 bases had no gene match. The CDR3 is made up of 16 amino acids. Here the CDR3 DNA reads TGCGCCAGCAGCCAAGGGCCTAGCGGGAGAGTGTCCGAGCAGTACTTC. This sequence encodes CASSQGPSGRVSEQYF.

In the case of this clonotype: A much more abundant neighbour one base away suggests this may be a read error. The chain couples TRBV9 to TRBJ2-1; D gene uncertain. This CDR3 comprises 10 residues. Germline assignment: CDR1 SGDLS and CDR2 YYNGEE. V lost 3 bases to trimming and J lost 9 bases, with 4 bases between them. CDR3 bases: TGTGCCAGCAGCGGGGGTGAGCAGTTCTTC. Amino acid sequence: CASSGGEQFF.

The rearrangement joins TRBV4-1 to TRBJ1-1, with D hard to call. CDR3 length: 11 residues. Trimming pared 1 base from V and 10 bases from J, leaving 7 bases between. Looked up from germline, CDR1 is MGHRA and CDR2 is YSYEKL. The CDR3 loop reads CASSQGRGAFF. CDR3 nucleotide sequence: TGCGCCAGCAGCCAAGGACGGGGAGCTTTCTTT.

The sample holds a few counts of this clonotype. This chain joins TRBV4-1 and TRBJ2-1; D ambiguous. V was cut by 3 bases and J by 4 bases, with 7 bases left in between. The germline V gene has CDR1 MGHRA and CDR2 YSYEKL. The CDR3 totals 13 residues. CDR3 protein: CASSQVSYNEQFF. The CDR3 nucleotides are TGCGCCAGCAGCCAGGTTAGTTACAATGAGCAGTTCTTC.

This clonotype showed up many times. This sequence joins TRBV29-1 and TRBJ1-1; no firm D call. CDR1 and CDR2 from the germline V gene are SQVTM and ANQGSEA. The CDR3 runs to 12 residues. The V end lost 5 bases, the J end lost 0 bases, and 7 bases lay between the germline ends. The chain's CDR3 is CSVLTVNTEAFF. In nucleotides, the CDR3 is TGCAGCGTTCTGACGGTGAACACTGAAGCTTTCTTT. The whole variable domain, remainder taken from reference TRBV29-1 and TRBJ1-1, is SAVISQKPSRDICQRGTSLTIQCQVDSQVTMMFWYRQQPGQSLTLIATANQGSEATYESGFVIDKFPISRPNLTFSTLTVSNMSPEDSSIYLCSVLTVNTEAFFGQGTRLTVV.

This clonotype was seen ten or more times. This sequence joins TRBV7-2 and TRBJ2-5, with D perhaps given as TRBD1 or TRBD2 (5 bases each). Germline loops: CDR1 SGHTA, CDR2 FQGNSA. V lost 5 bases and J 2 bases, leaving 18 bases between the germline ends. This CDR3 has 16 amino acids. CDR3 sequence reads: CASSPGTWGLQETQYF. The CDR3 region has the DNA TGTGCCAGCAGCCCCGGGACCTGGGGTTTACAAGAGACCCAGTACTTC.

A single count supports this clonotype. V and J are TRBV28 and TRBJ2-7; D is possibly TRBD1 or TRBD2 (5 bases each). Trimming took 6 bases from V and 4 from J, leaving 19 bases between them. This CDR3 contains 15 residues. Germline CDR1 reads MDHEN; CDR2 reads SYDVKM. The CDR3 DNA reads TGTGCCAGCAGGAAAGGAGTGGGCAGGGAGTACGAGCAGTACGTC. Its protein is CASRKGVGREYEQYV.

This rearrangement joins TRBV12-3 or TRBV12-4 to TRBJ1-2; 11 bases line up with TRBD1. The CDR3 sequence is 16 residues long. V gave up 3 bases and J gave up 3 bases; unmatched junction bases: 6. The CDR3 sequence is CASSFTGTGGDYGYTF. DNA for the CDR3: TGTGCCAGCAGTTTTACGGGGACAGGGGGAGACTATGGCTACACCTTC.

The rearrangement uses TRBV6-5 and TRBJ2-3; TRBD2 aligns across 9 bases. CDR1 MNHEY and CDR2 SVGAGI come from the germline V gene. The CDR3 sequence is 17 residues long. Trimming removed 4 bases from V and 1 base from J; junction bases left unmatched: 9. CDR3 nucleotides: TGTGCCAGCAGTTTCCGGTTGGAGCGGGAGGGCACAGATACGCAGTATTTT. It encodes CASSFRLEREGTDTQYF.

The chain employs TRBV11-2 and TRBJ1-1; D may be TRBD1 (6 bases). The CDR3 sequence is 14 residues long. V lost 5 bases to trimming and J lost 0 bases, with 10 bases between them. The V gene's germline CDR1 is SGHAT and CDR2 FQNNGV. Written as DNA, the CDR3 is TGTGCCAGCAGCGCCACAGGGCTGAACACTGAAGCTTTCTTT. Its translation is CASSATGLNTEAFF.

In this sample, this clonotype turned up many times. This rearrangement joins TRBV29-1 to TRBJ2-5, with D tentatively TRBD1 or TRBD2 (5 bases each). Trimming left V 4 bases short and J 5 bases short, with 11 bases between. This CDR3 is built from 12 residues. Germline assignment: CDR1 SQVTM and CDR2 ANQGSEA. CDR3 sequence reads: CSVGGGFETQYF. In DNA form, the CDR3 reads TGCAGCGTTGGTGGGGGATTCGAGACCCAGTACTTC.

This clonotype came up a few times. The V gene is TRBV9, the J gene TRBJ2-7; 8 nucleotides match TRBD1. Germline CDR1 SGDLS, CDR2 YYNGEE. V was clipped by 1 base and J by 4 bases; unmatched bases: 10. CDR3 size: 16 residues. For the CDR3, the DNA is TGTGCCAGCAGCGTAACCTCGGACAGGGCAATTTACGAGCAGTACTTC. Translating gives CASSVTSDRAIYEQYF.

The sample holds a few counts of this clonotype. The chain combines TRBV3-1 with TRBJ2-2, with D perhaps matching TRBD1 (5 bases). Germline values: CDR1 LGHDT, CDR2 YNNKEL (reference sequence). The CDR3 spans 17 residues. V lost 2 bases and J 0 bases, leaving 13 bases between the germline ends. In nucleotides, the CDR3 is TGTGCCAGCAGCCAACTCCGACAGATCGCGAACACCGGGGAGCTGTTTTTT. Translation gives CASSQLRQIANTGELFF.

The chain carries TRBV18 and TRBJ2-2, with D unresolved. CDR1 KGHSH and CDR2 LQKENI come from the germline V gene. Trimming shortened V by 2 bases and J by 0 bases, and 16 bases separated the two germline ends. The CDR3 is made up of 18 amino acids. The CDR3 sequence: CASSPSDGYRPNTGELFF. The CDR3, as DNA: TGTGCCAGCTCACCATCCGATGGGTACAGACCGAACACCGGGGAGCTGTTTTTT.

This clonotype was seen only a few times. The J gene is TRBJ2-2, the V gene TRBV7-3; D remains unclear. The CDR3 is 17 residues long. The germline gives CDR1 SGHTA, CDR2 FQGTGA. Trimming cost V 2 bases and J 1 base, with 14 bases left between them. CDR3 coding DNA: TGTGCCAGCAGCTTATGGAGTTCTCCCAAGAACACCGGGGAGCTGTTTTTT. As protein: CASSLWSSPKNTGELFF. The full variable domain, with the rest looked up from reference TRBV7-3 and TRBJ2-2, is GAGVSQTPSNKVTEKGKYVELRCDPISGHTALYWYRQSLGQGPEFLIYFQGTGAADDSGLPNDRFFAVRPEGSVSTLKIQRTERGDSAVYLCASSLWSSPKNTGELFFGEGSRLTVL.

About this clonotype: This is likely a read error, given that the CDR3 carries no conserved phenylalanine or tryptophan at its end. V usage is TRBV6-2 or TRBV6-3 and J usage is TRBJ2-3, with D unresolved. Trimming cost V 5 bases and J 2 bases, with 17 bases left between them. This CDR3 is 16 amino acids long. In germline, CDR1 is MNHEY, CDR2 SVGEGT. CDR3 protein: CASSNRPTTNTDTQYL. The CDR3 DNA sequence: TGTGCCAGCAGTAACCGACCTACGACAAACACAGATACGCAGTATCTT.

The chain joins TRBV20-1 to TRBJ2-7; D perhaps matches TRBD2 (5 bases). V lost 5 bases and J lost 4, with 18 bases in between. The CDR3 covers 14 residues. The germline V gene encodes CDR1 DFQATT and CDR2 SNEGSKA (reference sequence). CDR3 region: CSAQGGDVGYEQYF. CDR3 in DNA: TGCAGTGCTCAAGGAGGCGATGTCGGTTACGAGCAGTACTTC.

This clonotype was observed a handful of times. The chain joins TRBV7-9 to TRBJ2-7; D uncertain. The germline CDR1 and CDR2 sequences are SEHNR and FQNEAQ (reference sequence). V lost 7 bases, J lost 2 bases, and 9 bases lay in between. The CDR3 sequence is 12 residues long. The CDR3, as DNA: TGTGCCAGCAAGTTAGAAACCTACGAGCAGTACTTC. Its translation is CASKLETYEQYF.

This clonotype has only a few counts. The chain carries TRBV6-5 and TRBJ1-4; D is unclear. Trimming took 4 bases from V and 10 from J, leaving 28 bases between them. The CDR3 loop spans 18 amino acids. Germline CDR1 reads MNHEY; CDR2 reads SVGAGI. The CDR3 nucleotides are TGTGCCAGCAGTTTTACCCGCGCCTATCCCCATGCGCACGGAAAACTGTTTTTT. It is translated as CASSFTRAYPHAHGKLFF.

The chain is built from TRBV14 and TRBJ2-7; 7 bases match TRBD1. Germline assignment: CDR1 SGHDN and CDR2 FVKESK. This CDR3 contains 15 residues. The ends lost 4 bases at V and 1 base at J; junction bases unmatched: 7. The DNA of the CDR3 is TGTGCCAGCAGCCTCAATTCGGGACAGTCCTACGAGCAGTACTTC. Amino acid sequence: CASSLNSGQSYEQYF.

This clonotype turned up a few times. The chain employs TRBV12-3 or TRBV12-4 and TRBJ2-4; D is ambiguous. There are 14 residues in the CDR3. V lost 1 base, J lost 0 bases, and 4 bases lay in between. The CDR3 loop reads CASSLGIAKNIQYF. CDR3 sequence (DNA): TGTGCCAGCAGTTTAGGAATAGCCAAAAACATTCAGTACTTC.